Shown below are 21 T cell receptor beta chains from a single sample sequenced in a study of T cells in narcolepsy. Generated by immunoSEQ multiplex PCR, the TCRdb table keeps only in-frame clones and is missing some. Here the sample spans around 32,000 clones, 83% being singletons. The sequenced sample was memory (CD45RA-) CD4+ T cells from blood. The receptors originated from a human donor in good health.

CDR3 sequence: CASSRVGVTENTEAFF. The CDR3 DNA reads TGTGCCAGCAGCCGAGTGGGCGTGACGGAGAACACTGAAGCTTTCTTT. This chain uses TRBV14 with TRBJ1-1, with no clear D. The CDR3 loop spans 16 amino acids. Trimming took 4 bases from V and 1 from J, leaving 16 bases between them. Per the germline V gene, CDR1 is SGHDN and CDR2 is FVKESK. Full variable domain (missing parts from reference TRBV14 and TRBJ1-1): EAGVTQFPSHSVIEKGQTVTLRCDPISGHDNLYWYRRVMGKEIKFLLHFVKESKQDESGMPNNRFLAERTGGTYSTLKVQPAELEDSGVYFCASSRVGVTENTEAFFGQGTRLTVV.

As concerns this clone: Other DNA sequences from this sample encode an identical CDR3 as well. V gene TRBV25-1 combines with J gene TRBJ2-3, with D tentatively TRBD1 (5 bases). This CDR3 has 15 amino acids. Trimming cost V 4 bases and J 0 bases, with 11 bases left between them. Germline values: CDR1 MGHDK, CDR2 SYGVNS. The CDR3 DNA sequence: TGTGCCAGCAGTGTGGGTACAGGTAGCACAGATACGCAGTATTTT. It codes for CASSVGTGSTDTQYF.

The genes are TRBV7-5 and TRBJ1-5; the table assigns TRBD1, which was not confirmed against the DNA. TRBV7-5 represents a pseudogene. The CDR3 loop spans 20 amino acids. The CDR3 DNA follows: TGTGTCAGAAGCTTAGGGACCGCAGGGGAACGGGTATGGTACAATCAGCCCCAGCATTTT. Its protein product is CVRSLGTAGERVWYNQPQHF.

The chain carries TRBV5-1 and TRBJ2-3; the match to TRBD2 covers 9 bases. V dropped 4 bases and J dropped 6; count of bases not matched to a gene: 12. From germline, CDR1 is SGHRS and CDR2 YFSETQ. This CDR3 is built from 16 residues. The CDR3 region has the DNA TGCGCCAGCAGCCCCGACTCAGCGGGGGGCCCCGATACGCAGTATTTT. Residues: CASSPDSAGGPDTQYF.

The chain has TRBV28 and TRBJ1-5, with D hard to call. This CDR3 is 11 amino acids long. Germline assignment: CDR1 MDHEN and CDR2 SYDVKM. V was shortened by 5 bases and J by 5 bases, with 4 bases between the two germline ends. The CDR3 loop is CASSPDQPQHF. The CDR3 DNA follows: TGTGCCAGCAGTCCCGATCAGCCCCAGCATTTT.

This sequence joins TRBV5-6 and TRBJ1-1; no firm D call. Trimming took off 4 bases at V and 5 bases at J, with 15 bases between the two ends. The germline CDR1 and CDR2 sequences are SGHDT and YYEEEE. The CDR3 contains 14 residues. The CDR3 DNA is TGTGCCAGCAGCCCCGAAGCGGGTGGAACTGAAGCTTTCTTT. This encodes CASSPEAGGTEAFF.

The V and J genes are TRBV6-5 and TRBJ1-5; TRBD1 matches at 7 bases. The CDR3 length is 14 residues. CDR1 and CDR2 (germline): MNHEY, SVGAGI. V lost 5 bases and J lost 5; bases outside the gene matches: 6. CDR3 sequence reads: CASSRARGDQPQHF. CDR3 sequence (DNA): TGTGCCAGCAGTCGGGCCAGGGGGGATCAGCCCCAGCATTTT.

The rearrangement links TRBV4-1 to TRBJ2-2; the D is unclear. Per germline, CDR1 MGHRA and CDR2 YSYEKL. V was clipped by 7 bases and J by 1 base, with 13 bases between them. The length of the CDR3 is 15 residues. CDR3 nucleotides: TGCGCCAGCAACCTGGAGACAAGGAACACCGGGGAGCTGTTTTTT. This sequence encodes CASNLETRNTGELFF.

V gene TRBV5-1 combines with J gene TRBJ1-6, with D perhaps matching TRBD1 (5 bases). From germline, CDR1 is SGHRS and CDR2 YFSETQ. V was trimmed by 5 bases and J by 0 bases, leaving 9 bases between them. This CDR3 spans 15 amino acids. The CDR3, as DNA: TGCGCCAGCAGGGGGGAAGGCTCCTATAATTCACCCCTCCACTTT. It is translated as CASRGEGSYNSPLHF.

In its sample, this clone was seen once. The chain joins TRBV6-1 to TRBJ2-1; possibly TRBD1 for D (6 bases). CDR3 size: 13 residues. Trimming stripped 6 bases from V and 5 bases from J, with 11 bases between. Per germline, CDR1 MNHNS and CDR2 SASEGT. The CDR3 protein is CASSVDSHNEQFF. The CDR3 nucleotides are TGTGCCAGCAGCGTGGACAGTCACAATGAGCAGTTCTTC.

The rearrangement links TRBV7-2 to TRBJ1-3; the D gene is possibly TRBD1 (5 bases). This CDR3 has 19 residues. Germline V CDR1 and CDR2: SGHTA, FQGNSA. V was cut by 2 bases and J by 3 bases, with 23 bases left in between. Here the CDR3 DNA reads TGTGCCAGCAGCTTAAGCGGTTTGAGTGTCTGGGGGAATGGAAACACCATATATTTT. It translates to CASSLSGLSVWGNGNTIYF.

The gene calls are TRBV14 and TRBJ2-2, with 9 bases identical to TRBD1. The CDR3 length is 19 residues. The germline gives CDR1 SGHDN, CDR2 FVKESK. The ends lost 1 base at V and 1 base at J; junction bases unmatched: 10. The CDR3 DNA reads TGTGCCAGCAGCCAAGTTGGAAAAGGGACAGGGAAGAACACCGGGGAGCTGTTTTTT. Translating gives CASSQVGKGTGKNTGELFF.

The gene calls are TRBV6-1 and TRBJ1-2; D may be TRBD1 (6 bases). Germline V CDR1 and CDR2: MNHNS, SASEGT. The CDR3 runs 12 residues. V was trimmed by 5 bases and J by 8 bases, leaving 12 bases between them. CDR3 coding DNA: TGTGCCAGCAGTTTACAGGGTCTCGGCTACACCTTC. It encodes CASSLQGLGYTF.

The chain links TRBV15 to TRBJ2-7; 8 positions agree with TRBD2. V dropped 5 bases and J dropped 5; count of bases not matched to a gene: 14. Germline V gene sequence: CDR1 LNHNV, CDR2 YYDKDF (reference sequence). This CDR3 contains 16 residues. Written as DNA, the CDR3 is TGTGCCACCAGCTTTAGGGTAGCGGGGTCGAAGGACGAGCAGTACTTC. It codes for CATSFRVAGSKDEQYF.

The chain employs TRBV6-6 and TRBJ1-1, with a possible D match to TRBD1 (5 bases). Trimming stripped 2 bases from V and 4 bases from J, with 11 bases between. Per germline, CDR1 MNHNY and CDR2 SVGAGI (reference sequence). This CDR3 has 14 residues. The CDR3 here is CASSYDGTLTEAFF. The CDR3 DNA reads TGTGCCAGCAGTTACGACGGGACCCTCACTGAAGCTTTCTTT.

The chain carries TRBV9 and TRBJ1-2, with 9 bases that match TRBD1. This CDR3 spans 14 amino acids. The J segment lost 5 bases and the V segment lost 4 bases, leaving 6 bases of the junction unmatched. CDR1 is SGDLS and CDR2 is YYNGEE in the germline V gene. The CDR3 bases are TGTGCCAGCAGCCCACCGACAGGGGGTTATGGCTACACCTTC. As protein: CASSPPTGGYGYTF. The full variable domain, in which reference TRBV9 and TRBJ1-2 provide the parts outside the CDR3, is DSGVTQTPKHLITATGQRVTLRCSPRSGDLSVYWYQQSLDQGLQFLIQYYNGEERAKGNILERFSAQQFPDLHSELNLSSLELGDSALYFCASSPPTGGYGYTFGSGTRLTVV.

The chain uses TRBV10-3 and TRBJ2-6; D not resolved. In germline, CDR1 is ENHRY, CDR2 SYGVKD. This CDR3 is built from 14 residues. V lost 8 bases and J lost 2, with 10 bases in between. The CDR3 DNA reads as TGTGCCATCTGCCCCACCACTGGGGCCAACGTCCTGACTTTC. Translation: CAICPTTGANVLTF.

For the CDR3, the DNA is TGTGCCAGCATAGGAGGGAGCTCCTACAATGAGCAGTTCTTC. It specifies CASIGGSSYNEQFF. The chain couples TRBV28 to TRBJ2-1; maybe TRBD2 (6 bases). Trimming removed 7 bases from V and 0 bases from J, with 10 bases in between. Germline V gives CDR1 MDHEN, CDR2 SYDVKM. The CDR3 runs 14 residues. The variable domain in full, completed from reference TRBV28 and TRBJ2-1, reads DVKVTQSSRYLVKRTGEKVFLECVQDMDHENMFWYRQDPGLGLRLIYFSYDVKMKEKGDIPEGYSVSREKKERFSLILESASTNQTSMYLCASIGGSSYNEQFFGPGTRLTVL.

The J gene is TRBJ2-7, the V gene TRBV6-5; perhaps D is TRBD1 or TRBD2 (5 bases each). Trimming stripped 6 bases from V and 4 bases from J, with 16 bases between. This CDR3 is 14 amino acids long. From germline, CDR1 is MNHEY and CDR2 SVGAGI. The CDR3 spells CASRKGRGVYEQYV. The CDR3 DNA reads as TGTGCCAGCAGAAAGGGAAGGGGAGTGTACGAGCAGTACGTC.

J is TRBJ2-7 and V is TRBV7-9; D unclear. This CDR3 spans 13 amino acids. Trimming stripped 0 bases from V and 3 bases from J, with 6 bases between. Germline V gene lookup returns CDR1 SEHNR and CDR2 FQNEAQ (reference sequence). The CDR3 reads CASSLAGYYEQYF. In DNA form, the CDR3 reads TGTGCCAGCAGCTTAGCAGGCTACTACGAGCAGTACTTC. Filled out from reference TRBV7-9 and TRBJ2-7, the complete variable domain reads DTGVSQNPRHKITKRGQNVTFRCDPISEHNRLYWYRQTLGQGPEFLTYFQNEAQLEKSRLLSDRFSAERPKGSFSTLEIQRTEQGDSAMYLCASSLAGYYEQYFGPGTRLTVT.

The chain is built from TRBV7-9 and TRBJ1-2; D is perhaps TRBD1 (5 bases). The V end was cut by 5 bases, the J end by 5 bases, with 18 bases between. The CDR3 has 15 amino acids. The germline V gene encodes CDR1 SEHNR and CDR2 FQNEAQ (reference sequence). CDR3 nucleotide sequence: TGTGCCAGCAGCCCAATCCGGGACTCCCTGTATGGCTACACCTTC. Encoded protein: CASSPIRDSLYGYTF.